This entry lists 5 T cell receptor beta chains sequenced from one sample in a study of vaccination and CD4 T cells after COVID-19 (dated by TCRdb to the early 2020s). Sample treatment or condition, as interpreted from the label and publication: approximately 9-day PBMC culture with coronavirus spike peptide pools or control peptides (ViraFEST assay). These TCRs' antigens remain unknown. Library construction relied on PCR. These reads were obtained on an Illumina iSeq 100. At the Johns Hopkins FTIC core, DNA from the cultured CD4+ T cells underwent TCR sequencing with the Oncomine TCR Beta short-read assay. The public reads were reanalyzed by TCRdb: fastp trimming at Q25, MiXCR alignment, in-frame beta chains only. Under each unique CDR3 protein, matching rows form one entry showing the most common genes and DNA. This sample comprises approximately 19,000 distinct CDR3 sequences, about 59% of them detected only once. Nearly 6% of the sample lies in the top ten.

Material: CD4+ T cells from blood, cultured in vitro. These TCRs come from a human donor who had recovered from COVID-19.

This chain links TRBV20-1 with TRBJ2-2; D uncertain. There are 12 residues in the CDR3. Germline lookup yields CDR1 DFQATT and CDR2 SNEGSKA (reference sequence). Between the trimmed V and J ends, which lost 5 bases and 3 bases, there was a span of 7 bases. This CDR3 is CSAAWDTGELFF. DNA for the CDR3: TGCAGTGCTGCCTGGGACACCGGGGAGCTGTTTTTT.

The J gene is TRBJ2-3, the V gene TRBV30; 15 nucleotides match TRBD2. The CDR3 is 15 residues long. Germline V lookup: CDR1 GTSNPN, CDR2 SVGIG (reference sequence). V was pared by 5 bases and J by 8 bases, with 8 bases of the junction left unmatched. CDR3 amino acids: CAWERKGLAGGTQYF. CDR3 sequence (DNA): TGTGCCTGGGAAAGAAAGGGACTAGCGGGAGGTACGCAGTATTTT.

This clonotype was seen a handful of times. The chain joins TRBV20-1 to TRBJ2-3; tentative D call: TRBD1 (6 bases). The V and J ends lost 5 bases and 2 bases respectively, with 20 bases between them. The CDR3 is 16 residues long. Germline-derived CDR1 and CDR2 are DFQATT and SNEGSKA (reference sequence). The CDR3 sequence: CSASPDSPHITDTQYF. CDR3 coding DNA: TGCAGTGCTTCCCCGGACAGCCCCCACATCACAGATACGCAGTATTTT.

The chain is built from TRBV19 and TRBJ2-4; 7 bases match TRBD1. There are 13 residues in the CDR3. CDR1 is LNHDA, CDR2 SQIVND, per germline (reference sequence). V was clipped by 5 bases and J by 5 bases; unmatched bases: 3. The CDR3 spells CASSFDRENIQYF. CDR3 sequence (DNA): TGTGCCAGTAGTTTCGACAGGGAAAACATTCAGTACTTC.

The chain is built from TRBV27 and TRBJ2-7; 16 positions match TRBD2. Germline V gene sequence: CDR1 MNHEY, CDR2 SMNVEV (reference sequence). The trim removed 0 bases at V and 3 bases at J, leaving 17 bases unmatched. CDR3 length: 22 amino acids. The CDR3 spells CASSLSKGGGLAGGPRNYEQYF. Written as DNA, the CDR3 is TGTGCCAGCAGTTTATCTAAGGGGGGGGGACTAGCGGGAGGGCCGAGGAACTACGAGCAGTACTTC.